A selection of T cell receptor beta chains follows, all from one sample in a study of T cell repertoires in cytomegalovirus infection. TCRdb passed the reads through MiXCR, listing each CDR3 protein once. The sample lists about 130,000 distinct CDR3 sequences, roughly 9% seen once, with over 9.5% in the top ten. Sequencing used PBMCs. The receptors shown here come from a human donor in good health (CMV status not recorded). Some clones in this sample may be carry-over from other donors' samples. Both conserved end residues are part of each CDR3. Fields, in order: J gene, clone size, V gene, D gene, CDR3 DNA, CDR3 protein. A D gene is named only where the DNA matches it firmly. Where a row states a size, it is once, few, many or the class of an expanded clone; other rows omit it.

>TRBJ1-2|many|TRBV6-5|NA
TGTGCCAGCCGGGGGGAAGGCTTCGGCTACACCTTC
CASRGEGFGYTF
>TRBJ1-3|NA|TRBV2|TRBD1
TGTGCCAGCAGCGTGGGACAGGGAGGAGGAAACACCATATATTTT
CASSVGQGGGNTIYF
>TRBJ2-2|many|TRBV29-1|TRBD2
TGCAGCGTTGTTGGCTTAGCGGGGGTCACCGGGGAGCTGTTTTTT
CSVVGLAGVTGELFF
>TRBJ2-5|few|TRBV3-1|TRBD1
TGTGCCAGCAGCTGGGGACAGGGCCGACAAGAGACCCAGTACTTC
CASSWGQGRQETQYF
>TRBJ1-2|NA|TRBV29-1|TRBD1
TGCAGCGTTGTGGACAGGGGGCAGGGTAACTATGGCTACACCTTC
CSVVDRGQGNYGYTF
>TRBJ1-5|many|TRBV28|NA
TGTGCCAGCAGTTCCGATCCGGAACCCCAGCATTTT
CASSSDPEPQHF
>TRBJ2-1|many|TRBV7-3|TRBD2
TGTGCCAGCAGCCCGGGGGTGGGACTAGGCCCCTCCTACAATGAGCAGTTCTTC
CASSPGVGLGPSYNEQFF
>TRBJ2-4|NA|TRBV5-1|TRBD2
TGCGCCAGCAGCCCCCCGGGGGGGGCGGGAGGAGACATTCAGTACTTC
CASSPPGGAGGDIQYF
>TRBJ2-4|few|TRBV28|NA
TGTGCCAGCACCCCACCCCGATTGGGCTTAGCCAAAAACATTCAGTACTTC
CASTPPRLGLAKNIQYF
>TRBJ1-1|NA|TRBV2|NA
TGTGCCAGCAAGGCTAGGACGGTGAACACTGAAGCTTTCTTT
CASKARTVNTEAFF